This is a list of T cell receptor beta chains from one sample in a study of sequential checkpoint blockade in melanoma. Repertoires were generated with immunoSEQ multiplex PCR, while TCRdb's copy carries only in-frame clones and drops some. Here the sample spans 2,000 or so clones, approximately 19% being singletons. Sequenced here: tumor tissue (inferred from file names), sampled from a patient given nivolumab and ipilimumab in sequence. The receptors originated from a human donor with melanoma. Both conserved end residues are part of each CDR3. Each record gives: D gene, clone size, J gene, V gene, CDR3 protein, CDR3 DNA. The D gene is left open where the match is weak. Size is stated for part of the rows, as once, few or many counts, or as a class when the clone is expanded.

d_gene: NA; abundance: few; j_gene: TRBJ2-3; v_gene: TRBV9; CDR3aa: CASSPQVDTQYF; CDR3nt: TGTGCCAGCAGCCCGCAGGTGGATACGCAGTATTTT
d_gene: TRBD1; abundance: NA; j_gene: TRBJ1-4; v_gene: TRBV18; CDR3aa: CASSPLPGTGGRTGEKLFF; CDR3nt: TGTGCCAGCTCACCACTCCCCGGGACAGGGGGGCGCACTGGTGAAAAACTGTTTTTT
d_gene: NA; abundance: few; j_gene: TRBJ1-5; v_gene: TRBV4-1; CDR3aa: CASSQDPHDSGGNQPQHF; CDR3nt: TGCGCCAGCAGCCAAGATCCCCACGATAGTGGAGGCAATCAGCCCCAGCATTTT
d_gene: NA; abundance: few; j_gene: TRBJ1-2; v_gene: TRBV5-1; CDR3aa: CASSLALGDYGYTF; CDR3nt: TGCGCCAGCAGCTTGGCTCTGGGGGACTATGGCTACACCTTC
d_gene: NA; abundance: few; j_gene: TRBJ1-5; v_gene: TRBV9; CDR3aa: CASSDSLGDQPQHF; CDR3nt: TGTGCCAGCAGCGATTCGTTAGGGGATCAGCCCCAGCATTTT
d_gene: NA; abundance: NA; j_gene: TRBJ1-2; v_gene: TRBV15; CDR3aa: CATSSGQFNYGYTF; CDR3nt: TGTGCCACCAGCAGTGGACAGTTTAACTATGGCTACACCTTC
d_gene: TRBD1; abundance: large; j_gene: TRBJ1-5; v_gene: TRBV11-3; CDR3aa: CASSQGQGAWSNQPQHF; CDR3nt: TGTGCCAGCAGCCAAGGACAGGGGGCATGGAGCAATCAGCCCCAGCATTTT
d_gene: NA; abundance: few; j_gene: TRBJ1-1; v_gene: TRBV6-8; CDR3aa: CASSYSAGQTPRGTEAFF; CDR3nt: TGTGCCAGCAGTTACTCGGCAGGACAAACCCCCCGGGGGACTGAAGCTTTCTTT
d_gene: NA; abundance: few; j_gene: TRBJ1-5; v_gene: TRBV11-3; CDR3aa: CASSSSSGNQPQHF; CDR3nt: TGTGCCAGCAGCTCGTCTTCAGGGAATCAGCCCCAGCATTTT
d_gene: NA; abundance: once; j_gene: TRBJ2-2; v_gene: TRBV5-1; CDR3aa: CASSLENMVGELFF; CDR3nt: TGCGCCAGCAGCTTGGAAAACATGGTCGGGGAGCTGTTTTTT
d_gene: TRBD2; abundance: NA; j_gene: TRBJ2-5; v_gene: TRBV10-2; CDR3aa: CASSEAGGRETQYF; CDR3nt: TGCGCCAGCAGTGAGGCGGGGGGACGAGAGACCCAGTACTTC
d_gene: TRBD1; abundance: few; j_gene: TRBJ2-7; v_gene: TRBV6-8; CDR3aa: CASRAWTGSSYEQYF; CDR3nt: TGTGCCAGCAGAGCATGGACAGGAAGCTCCTACGAGCAGTACTTC
d_gene: TRBD2; abundance: NA; j_gene: TRBJ2-3; v_gene: TRBV28; CDR3aa: CASSLGWGPGLAGERDTQYF; CDR3nt: TGTGCCAGCAGCCTCGGCTGGGGCCCCGGACTAGCGGGGGAGAGAGATACGCAGTATTTT
d_gene: NA; abundance: few; j_gene: TRBJ2-7; v_gene: TRBV10-3; CDR3aa: CAISESGRYEQYF; CDR3nt: TGTGCCATCAGTGAGTCCGGACGCTACGAGCAGTACTTC
d_gene: NA; abundance: medium-sized; j_gene: TRBJ2-7; v_gene: TRBV9; CDR3aa: CASKPGESSYEQYF; CDR3nt: TGTGCCAGCAAACCCGGAGAAAGCTCCTACGAGCAGTACTTC
d_gene: NA; abundance: medium-sized; j_gene: TRBJ2-5; v_gene: TRBV7-2; CDR3aa: CASSRGRGSAQYF; CDR3nt: TGTGCCAGCAGCCGTGGGAGGGGGAGTGCCCAGTACTTC
d_gene: NA; abundance: NA; j_gene: TRBJ1-6; v_gene: TRBV6-8; CDR3aa: CASSYFPTPMTYNSPLHF; CDR3nt: TGTGCCAGCAGTTACTTCCCGACGCCGATGACCTATAATTCACCCCTCCACTTT
d_gene: TRBD1; abundance: few; j_gene: TRBJ1-2; v_gene: TRBV6-8; CDR3aa: CASSKGQGNYGYTF; CDR3nt: TGTGCCAGCAGTAAGGGACAGGGGAACTATGGCTACACCTTC
d_gene: NA; abundance: NA; j_gene: TRBJ1-1; v_gene: TRBV5-1; CDR3aa: CASSLAWGGTEAFF; CDR3nt: TGCGCCAGCAGCTTGGCCTGGGGTGGAACTGAAGCTTTCTTT
d_gene: TRBD1; abundance: NA; j_gene: TRBJ2-5; v_gene: TRBV18; CDR3aa: CASSPDRAGETQYF; CDR3nt: TGTGCCAGCTCACCAGACAGGGCAGGCGAGACCCAGTACTTC
d_gene: NA; abundance: NA; j_gene: TRBJ2-7; v_gene: TRBV5-1; CDR3aa: CASSLFSGYYEQYF; CDR3nt: TGCGCCAGCAGCTTGTTCTCGGGGTACTACGAGCAGTACTTC
d_gene: TRBD1; abundance: few; j_gene: TRBJ1-1; v_gene: TRBV6-8; CDR3aa: CATVYTGGVAEAFF; CDR3nt: TGTGCCACGGTATACACAGGGGGCGTTGCTGAAGCTTTCTTT
d_gene: NA; abundance: NA; j_gene: TRBJ2-7; v_gene: TRBV18; CDR3aa: CASSPTVPGDYEQYF; CDR3nt: TGTGCCAGCTCACCAACGGTCCCAGGGGACTACGAGCAGTACTTC
d_gene: NA; abundance: NA; j_gene: TRBJ2-5; v_gene: TRBV19; CDR3aa: CASSRGAQETQYF; CDR3nt: TGTGCCAGTAGTAGAGGGGCCCAAGAGACCCAGTACTTC
d_gene: NA; abundance: few; j_gene: TRBJ1-4; v_gene: TRBV23-1; CDR3aa: CASSPPGRELVNEKLFF; CDR3nt: TGCGCCAGCAGTCCCCCAGGTAGAGAGCTGGTTAATGAAAAACTGTTTTTT
d_gene: TRBD1; abundance: few; j_gene: TRBJ1-5; v_gene: TRBV6-8; CDR3aa: CASCGPDRERHQPQHF; CDR3nt: TGTGCCAGTTGTGGCCCGGACAGGGAGCGCCATCAGCCCCAGCATTTT
d_gene: TRBD1; abundance: NA; j_gene: TRBJ2-4; v_gene: TRBV5-1; CDR3aa: CASSLGQGHKNIQYF; CDR3nt: TGCGCCAGCAGCTTGGGACAGGGCCACAAAAACATTCAGTACTTC
d_gene: NA; abundance: NA; j_gene: TRBJ2-3; v_gene: TRBV5-1; CDR3aa: CASSSRLGQGRDTQYF; CDR3nt: TGCGCCAGCAGCTCCCGATTAGGGCAGGGTAGAGATACGCAGTATTTT
d_gene: NA; abundance: medium-sized; j_gene: TRBJ1-6; v_gene: TRBV11-3; CDR3aa: CASSSPGGGSPLHF; CDR3nt: TGTGCCAGCAGTTCCCCGGGGGGGGGCTCACCCCTCCACTTT
d_gene: NA; abundance: few; j_gene: TRBJ2-2; v_gene: TRBV4-1; CDR3aa: CASSHLRRGRSQWPGELFF; CDR3nt: TGCGCCAGCAGCCACCTCCGGCGGGGGCGCAGTCAATGGCCCGGGGAGCTGTTTTTT
d_gene: TRBD2; abundance: large; j_gene: TRBJ2-7; v_gene: TRBV11-3; CDR3aa: CASSSGLGNYEQYF; CDR3nt: TGTGCCAGCAGCTCGGGACTAGGGAACTACGAGCAGTACTTC
d_gene: NA; abundance: NA; j_gene: TRBJ1-5; v_gene: TRBV6-8; CDR3aa: CASSYSRGSPQHF; CDR3nt: TGTGCCAGCAGTTACTCGAGGGGCTCGCCCCAGCATTTT
d_gene: TRBD2; abundance: NA; j_gene: TRBJ2-1; v_gene: TRBV4-1; CDR3aa: CASSQDPSGGAYNEQFF; CDR3nt: TGCGCCAGCAGCCAAGATCCTAGCGGGGGAGCCTACAATGAGCAGTTCTTC
d_gene: TRBD1; abundance: few; j_gene: TRBJ1-6; v_gene: TRBV28; CDR3aa: CASSLISGTANSPLHF; CDR3nt: TGTGCCAGCAGTTTAATATCCGGGACAGCGAATTCACCCCTCCACTTT
d_gene: TRBD2; abundance: many; j_gene: TRBJ2-5; v_gene: TRBV11-3; CDR3aa: CASSPFSGLAGGRQQETQYF; CDR3nt: TGTGCCAGCAGCCCCTTCTCGGGACTAGCGGGGGGGCGCCAGCAAGAGACCCAGTACTTC
d_gene: TRBD1; abundance: medium-sized; j_gene: TRBJ1-1; v_gene: TRBV23-1; CDR3aa: CASSPLLAGGNTEAFF; CDR3nt: TGCGCCAGCAGCCCCCTCTTGGCAGGGGGGAACACTGAAGCTTTCTTT
d_gene: NA; abundance: few; j_gene: TRBJ1-5; v_gene: TRBV29-1; CDR3aa: CSVGEQGRTQPQHF; CDR3nt: TGCAGCGTTGGGGAACAGGGTAGGACTCAGCCCCAGCATTTT
d_gene: NA; abundance: NA; j_gene: TRBJ1-1; v_gene: TRBV11-3; CDR3aa: CASSLTGQGFMNTEAFF; CDR3nt: TGTGCCAGCAGCTTAACCGGCCAGGGTTTTATGAACACTGAAGCTTTCTTT
d_gene: TRBD1; abundance: NA; j_gene: TRBJ1-2; v_gene: TRBV6-8; CDR3aa: CASSRTGENGYTF; CDR3nt: TGTGCCAGCAGCAGGACAGGGGAGAATGGCTACACCTTC
d_gene: TRBD1; abundance: NA; j_gene: TRBJ1-1; v_gene: TRBV5-1; CDR3aa: CASSPRQGENTEAFF; CDR3nt: TGCGCCAGCAGCCCTCGACAGGGAGAGAACACTGAAGCTTTCTTT
d_gene: TRBD2; abundance: medium-sized; j_gene: TRBJ2-1; v_gene: TRBV11-3; CDR3aa: CASTGVTSGGYNEQFF; CDR3nt: TGTGCCAGCACCGGGGTGACTAGCGGGGGATACAATGAGCAGTTCTTC